The 21 T cell receptor beta chains given below trace back to one sample, sequenced in a study of blood T cell repertoires in COVID-19. Measured with immunoSEQ multiplex PCR; TCRdb has only the in-frame clones, and not every one. This repertoire shows fewer than 450,000 clones, 88% found once; its top ten account for 1.2%. The sample consisted of PBMCs or T cells enriched from blood (not recorded which). All receptors derive from a woman aged 18-29 years who had recovered from COVID-19.

The chain is built from TRBV7-2 and TRBJ2-5; TRBD1 aligns across 11 bases. The V gene's germline CDR1 is SGHTA and CDR2 FQGNSA. Losses at the gene ends were 6 bases for V and 9 bases for J; bases not matched to a gene: 12. CDR3 length: 15 residues. CDR3 DNA sequence: TGTGCCAGCAGACTGGGGGGGACAGGGGGAGAAGCCCAGTACTTC. Translation: CASRLGGTGGEAQYF.

The genes are TRBV7-2 and TRBJ2-5; unclear D gene. From germline, CDR1 is SGHTA and CDR2 FQGNSA. The CDR3 loop spans 13 amino acids. Trimming took off 1 base at V and 1 base at J, with 4 bases between the two ends. This CDR3 is CASSLGAQETQYF. The CDR3 bases are TGTGCCAGCAGCTTAGGGGCCCAAGAGACCCAGTACTTC. The variable domain in full, with the rest retrieved from reference TRBV7-2 and TRBJ2-5, is GAGVSQSPSNKVTEKGKDVELRCDPISGHTALYWYRQSLGQGLEFLIYFQGNSAPDKSGLPSDRFSAERTGGSVSTLTIQRTQQEDSAVYLCASSLGAQETQYFGPGTRLLVL.

To note about this clone: The DNA is omitted, as the CDR3 cannot be located on it reliably, and the CDR3 follows TCRdb's listing. The chain carries TRBV30 and TRBJ1-1. The CDR3 length is 12 residues, termini included. Germline CDR1 reads GTSNPN; CDR2 reads SVGIG (reference sequence). The CDR3 region is CAWSVGGGSLEF.

The chain joins TRBV12-5 to TRBJ2-7; weak D call: TRBD2 (6 bases). The length of the CDR3 is 16 residues. Germline V gene lookup returns CDR1 LGHNT and CDR2 FRNRAP. Trimming pared 4 bases from V and 3 bases from J, leaving 19 bases between. CDR3 nucleotide sequence: TGTGCTAGTGGTTGGGACCCCGGGGGATGGGGCTACGAGCAGTACTTC. Residues: CASGWDPGGWGYEQYF.

This clone was seen a single time. The chain is built from TRBV5-1 and TRBJ2-7; TRBD1 agrees at 8 bases. CDR1 and CDR2 from the germline V gene are SGHRS and YFSETQ. V shed 4 bases and J 5 bases; nucleotides not matched to a gene: 17. The CDR3 runs 17 residues. The CDR3, as DNA: TGCGCCAGCAGCCCCCCTATCACCGGGACAGGAAAAAACGAGCAGTACTTC. As protein: CASSPPITGTGKNEQYF. Full variable domain (missing parts from reference TRBV5-1 and TRBJ2-7): KAGVTQTPRYLIKTRGQQVTLSCSPISGHRSVSWYQQTPGQGLQFLFEYFSETQRNKGNFPGRFSGRQFSNSRSEMNVSTLELGDSALYLCASSPPITGTGKNEQYFGPGTRLTVT.

V gene TRBV28 combines with J gene TRBJ1-6, with 10 bases fitting TRBD1. The V segment lost 5 bases and the J segment 14 bases; nucleotides outside the gene matches: 15. There are 16 residues in the CDR3. Germline V gives CDR1 MDHEN, CDR2 SYDVKM. CDR3 amino acids: CASSQGQGPLILALHF. CDR3 DNA: TGTGCCAGCAGTCAGGGACAGGGGCCCTTAATTTTAGCCCTCCACTTT.

This chain joins TRBV7-3 and TRBJ2-2; tentatively, D is TRBD1 (6 bases). CDR1 SGHTA and CDR2 FQGTGA come from the germline V gene. V was shortened by 2 bases and J by 8 bases, with 15 bases between the two germline ends. The CDR3 is 15 amino acids. CDR3 in DNA: TGTGCCAGCAGCTTATCCCAGGGGCGGTCGGGGGAGCTGTTTTTT. Residues: CASSLSQGRSGELFF.

The count of this clone is one. This chain joins TRBV5-4 and TRBJ1-4; 7 bases are a match to TRBD1. The CDR3 spans 15 residues. CDR1 is SGHNT, CDR2 YYREEE, per germline (reference sequence). V shed 4 bases, J shed 8 bases, and the junction held 11 bases outside the gene matches. The CDR3 DNA is TGTGCCAGCAGCGCCGAGGGGGCAAAGGGAGAAAAACTGTTTTTT. This gives the protein CASSAEGAKGEKLFF.

This chain joins TRBV7-3 and TRBJ2-1; possible D gene TRBD2, 7 bases. There are 12 residues in the CDR3. CDR1 and CDR2 from the germline V gene are SGHTA and FQGTGA. Trimming left V 8 bases short and J 9 bases short, with 14 bases between. In DNA, the CDR3 is TGTGCCAGCCAAGGGGGAGGGGGTGAGCAGTTCTTC. This encodes CASQGGGGEQFF.

The J gene is TRBJ1-1, the V gene TRBV11-2; D is undetermined. This CDR3 is 13 amino acids long. Per germline, CDR1 SGHAT and CDR2 FQNNGV. The V end lost 5 bases, the J end lost 2 bases, and 9 bases lay between the germline ends. DNA of the CDR3: TGTGCCAGCAGCAAACAGAGAAACACTGAAGCTTTCTTT. It encodes CASSKQRNTEAFF.

The chain links TRBV7-8 to TRBJ2-3; possibly TRBD1 for D (5 bases). The germline V and J ends were trimmed by 0 bases and 5 bases, with 15 bases remaining between them. The V gene's germline CDR1 is SGHVS and CDR2 FQNEAQ. This CDR3 has 16 amino acids. This chain's CDR3 is CASSLALGEGEDTQYF. The CDR3 coding sequence is TGTGCCAGCAGCTTAGCTCTTGGCGAAGGGGAAGATACGCAGTATTTT.

The chain combines TRBV4-2 with TRBJ2-7; 8 bases are shared with TRBD2. The CDR3 extends over 16 amino acids. V lost 0 bases and J lost 6; bases outside the gene matches: 10. Germline loops: CDR1 LGHNA, CDR2 YNFKEQ. The CDR3 DNA is TGTGCCAGCAGCCAAGATCTCACGGGGGGGCAATTCGAGCAGTACTTC. It translates to CASSQDLTGGQFEQYF.

This rearrangement joins TRBV2 to TRBJ2-7; D uncertain. Trimming removed 2 bases at V and 0 bases at J, with 5 bases between. This CDR3 spans 13 amino acids. From germline, CDR1 is SNHLY and CDR2 FYNNEI. The CDR3 loop reads CASSEHNSYEQYF. Written as DNA, the CDR3 is TGTGCCAGCAGTGAACACAACTCCTACGAGCAGTACTTC.

V is TRBV6-5 and J is TRBJ1-4, with D possibly TRBD1 on 5 matching bases. Trimming removed 0 bases from V and 5 bases from J, with 13 bases in between. The length of the CDR3 is 16 residues. Germline CDR1 MNHEY, CDR2 SVGAGI. CDR3 nucleotides: TGTGCCAGCAGTTACTCGGGGGGATCTCAAAATGAAAAACTGTTTTTT. Translated: CASSYSGGSQNEKLFF.

This chain uses TRBV9 with TRBJ1-2; D remains unclear. Germline CDR1 SGDLS, CDR2 YYNGEE. This CDR3 is built from 15 residues. V was cut by 0 bases and J by 4 bases, with 13 bases left in between. CDR3: CASSVESSRLYGYTF. The CDR3 nucleotides are TGTGCCAGCAGCGTAGAGTCGTCCAGACTCTATGGCTACACCTTC.

This clone appeared a single time. The gene calls are TRBV7-9 and TRBJ1-3, with TRBD1 matching over 8 bases. The germline V gene has CDR1 SEHNR and CDR2 FQNEAQ (reference sequence). Trimming removed 2 bases from V and 0 bases from J; junction bases left unmatched: 6. The CDR3 consists of 17 residues. Written as DNA, the CDR3 is TGTGCCAGCAGCTTACGGACAGGGCCGGACTCTGGAAACACCATATATTTT. This translates into CASSLRTGPDSGNTIYF.

The J gene is TRBJ2-1, the V gene TRBV29-1; perhaps TRBD1 as D (5 bases). CDR3 length: 13 amino acids. The V end lost 4 bases, the J end lost 5 bases, and 12 bases lay between the germline ends. Germline CDR1 reads SQVTM; CDR2 reads ANQGSEA. The CDR3 sequence is CSVVPGFHNEQFF. The CDR3 bases are TGCAGCGTTGTTCCAGGGTTCCACAATGAGCAGTTCTTC.

The CDR3 DNA reads TGTGCCAGCAGCTGGTCGGCCGCAGGGGGCATGACTAATGAAAAACTGTTTTTT. This encodes CASSWSAAGGMTNEKLFF. The chain joins TRBV7-9 to TRBJ1-4; TRBD1 agrees at 8 bases. The CDR3 covers 18 residues. Looked up from germline, CDR1 is SEHNR and CDR2 is FQNEAQ (reference sequence). V was pared by 4 bases and J by 2 bases, with 12 bases of the junction left unmatched. Looking up the rest from reference TRBV7-9 and TRBJ1-4 gives the full variable domain: DTGVSQNPRHKITKRGQNVTFRCDPISEHNRLYWYRQTLGQGPEFLTYFQNEAQLEKSRLLSDRFSAERPKGSFSTLEIQRTEQGDSAMYLCASSWSAAGGMTNEKLFFGSGTQLSVL.

Notes on this clone: Because the CDR3's place on the DNA is in doubt, the DNA is left out and the CDR3 is given as listed by TCRdb. This chain joins TRBV27 and TRBJ2-7; the table's D call of TRBD1 was not tested on the DNA. The CDR3 has 14 residues if both end residues are counted. Per germline, CDR1 MNHEY and CDR2 SMNVEV (reference sequence). The CDR3 region is CASSSSTGLYEQYF.

The chain recombines TRBV2 with TRBJ2-1, with 12 bases identical to TRBD2. This CDR3 contains 14 residues. J lost 8 bases, V lost 7 bases, and 6 bases had no gene match. Germline CDR1 and CDR2: SNHLY and FYNNEI. The CDR3 nucleotides are TGTGCCAGCAATACCCTAGCGGGGGGGCATGAGCAGTTCTTC. Amino acids: CASNTLAGGHEQFF.

The chain has TRBV7-2 and TRBJ1-2; D is undetermined. There are 15 residues in the CDR3. Trimming took off 5 bases at V and 0 bases at J, with 13 bases between the two ends. The V gene's germline CDR1 is SGHTA and CDR2 FQGNSA. This chain's CDR3 is CASSPGGSSNYGYTF. CDR3 nucleotides: TGTGCCAGCAGCCCCGGAGGCAGTTCTAACTATGGCTACACCTTC.